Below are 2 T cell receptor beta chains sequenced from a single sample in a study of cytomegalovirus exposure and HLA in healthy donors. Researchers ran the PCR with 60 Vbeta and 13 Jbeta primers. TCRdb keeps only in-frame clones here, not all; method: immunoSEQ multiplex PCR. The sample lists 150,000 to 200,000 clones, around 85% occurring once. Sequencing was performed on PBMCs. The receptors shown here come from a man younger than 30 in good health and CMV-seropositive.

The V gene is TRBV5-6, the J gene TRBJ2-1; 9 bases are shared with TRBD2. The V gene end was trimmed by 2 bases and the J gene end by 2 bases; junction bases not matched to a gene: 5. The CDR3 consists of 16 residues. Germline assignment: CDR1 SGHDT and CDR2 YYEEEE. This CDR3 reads CASSFRGLAPYNEQFF. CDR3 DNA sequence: TGTGCCAGCAGCTTCAGGGGACTAGCTCCCTACAATGAGCAGTTCTTC.

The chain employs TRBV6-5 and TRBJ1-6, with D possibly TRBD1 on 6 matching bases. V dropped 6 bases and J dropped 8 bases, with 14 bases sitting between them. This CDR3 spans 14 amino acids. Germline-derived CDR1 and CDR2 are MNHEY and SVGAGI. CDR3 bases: TGTGCCAGCAGCCTCGACAGGACTTATTCACCCCTCCACTTT. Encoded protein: CASSLDRTYSPLHF.